The T cell receptor (beta chain) under discussion was sequenced for a study of T cell repertoires in aging, cancer and after chemotherapy. Findings and limits, study-wide: Across the chemotherapy interval, each cancer cohort showed higher median generation probability, suggesting thymic rebound. Age-matched healthy donors had significantly more diverse, less clonal blood TCR repertoires than untreated cancer patients.

This clonotype was observed at least ten times. No antigen is known for it. The CDR3 totals 16 residues. With 0 bases removed from V and 0 bases from J, the gap between germline ends came to 9 bases. Germline V gives CDR1 SGHRS, CDR2 YFSETQ. TCR beta rearrangements were amplified from peripheral blood genomic DNA. Multiplex touch-down PCR with TRB-A/B primers amplified rearranged V-D-J TRB sequences. TCRdb reprocessed the multiplex PCR reads via MiXCR and lists one record per CDR3 protein. In the table there are more than 10,000 distinct CDR3 sequences, about 20% of which are singletons. V is TRBV5-1 and J is TRBJ2-2; D is ambiguous. The specimen sequenced was blood. The sequence was obtained from a human donor in good health. The CDR3 DNA follows: TGCGCCAGCAGCTTGGGATCCTTCGCGAACACCGGGGAGCTGTTTTTT. This encodes CASSLGSFANTGELFF.